One sample yielded the 19 T cell receptor beta chains listed below, sequenced in a study of vaccination and CD4 T cells after COVID-19. With the Oncomine TCR Beta short-read assay, DNA from cultured CD4+ T cells was sequenced. TCRdb reanalysed the PCR reads using MiXCR and keeps one entry per CDR3 protein. Among approximately 10,000 distinct CDR3 sequences listed, roughly 25% were seen once. Specified treatment: roughly 10-day PBMC culture with coronavirus spike peptide pools or control peptides (ViraFEST assay). No antigen has been identified for these receptors. The specimen was CD4+ T cells from blood, cultured in vitro, collected before SARS-CoV-2 vaccination. All receptors derive from a human donor who received a COVID-19 vaccine.

This sequence joins TRBV29-1 and TRBJ1-1; D is possibly TRBD1 (6 bases). The V gene's germline CDR1 is SQVTM and CDR2 ANQGSEA. V shed 7 bases and J shed 3 bases, with 15 bases lying between them. The CDR3 has 13 residues. The CDR3 sequence is CSAGGARDTEAFF. The DNA of the CDR3 is TGCAGCGCTGGGGGGGCGCGGGACACTGAAGCTTTCTTT.

V usage is TRBV21-1 and J usage is TRBJ1-6; the table's TRBD1 call for D was not verified on the DNA. TRBV21-1 is flagged as a pseudogene. This CDR3 spans 19 amino acids. The CDR3 coding sequence is TGTGCCAGCAGCAAGGTATCGGGACAGGGGAGCTCCTATAATTCACCCCTCCACTTT. Translating gives CASSKVSGQGSSYNSPLHF.

The chain carries TRBV2 and TRBJ2-2; 12 positions match TRBD1. Germline CDR1 and CDR2: SNHLY and FYNNEI. The CDR3 is made up of 18 amino acids. The V and J ends lost 3 bases and 7 bases, in that order; junction bases with no gene match: 12. The DNA of the CDR3 is TGTGCCAGCAGTGACCTCCGTTGGGACAGGGGGCTTAACGGGGAGCTGTTTTTT. Protein product: CASSDLRWDRGLNGELFF.

The table lists this clonotype with a few counts. V and J are TRBV2 and TRBJ2-3, with 9 bases aligning to TRBD2. The length of the CDR3 is 15 residues. Germline CDR1 and CDR2: SNHLY and FYNNEI. Losses at the gene ends were 1 base for V and 3 bases for J; bases not matched to a gene: 2. For the CDR3, the DNA is TGTGCCAGCAGTGAAGTAGCGGGGGAGACAGATACGCAGTATTTT. It is translated as CASSEVAGETDTQYF.

The V gene is TRBV2, the J gene TRBJ2-6; a weak D match, TRBD2 (6 bases). The CDR3 length is 17 residues. Germline loops: CDR1 SNHLY, CDR2 FYNNEI. Between the trimmed V and J ends, which lost 4 bases and 4 bases, there was a span of 17 bases. The CDR3 sequence: CASSGVRTITGANVLTF. The CDR3 DNA follows: TGTGCCAGCAGTGGAGTTCGGACTATAACGGGGGCCAACGTCCTGACTTTC.

The chain couples TRBV30 to TRBJ2-7, with 8 bases that match TRBD2. The CDR3 consists of 13 residues. Trimming took 2 bases from V and 3 from J; bases not matched to a gene: 3. The germline V gene encodes CDR1 GTSNPN and CDR2 SVGIG (reference sequence). Here the CDR3 reads CAWSTLAGYEQYF. CDR3 in DNA: TGTGCCTGGAGTACCCTAGCGGGCTACGAGCAGTACTTC.

V and J are TRBV7-2 and TRBJ2-7; 8 bases are a match to TRBD2. V dropped 5 bases and J dropped 2; count of bases not matched to a gene: 8. CDR3 size: 15 residues. Germline CDR1 is SGHTA and CDR2 is FQGNSA. The CDR3 here is CASSPRTGGTYEQYF. CDR3 bases: TGTGCCAGCAGCCCGCGGACGGGGGGGACCTACGAGCAGTACTTC.

This clonotype was detected only a few times. The chain combines TRBV14 with TRBJ1-2, with 8 bases matching TRBD1. There are 14 residues in the CDR3. V dropped 0 bases and J dropped 5; count of bases not matched to a gene: 2. Germline V gives CDR1 SGHDN, CDR2 FVKESK. The CDR3 is CASSQERQGYGYTF. The CDR3 DNA reads as TGTGCCAGCAGCCAAGAGCGACAGGGGTATGGCTACACCTTC.

This clonotype was found once. The junction does not match germline at one end; this may be a read error. This chain connects TRBV2 to TRBJ1-1, with TRBD1 identical over 7 bases. The germline gives CDR1 SNHLY, CDR2 FYNNEI. This CDR3 has 14 residues. The CDR3 here is CASSWTGVNTETFF. CDR3 DNA sequence: TGTGCCAGCAGTTGGACAGGCGTGAACACTGAAACTTTCTTT.

DNA for the CDR3: TGCAGTGCTAGACAGGGGGGGGGCCTCACAGATACGCAGTATTTT. Residues: CSARQGGGLTDTQYF. This chain links TRBV20-1 with TRBJ2-3; the D call may be TRBD1 or TRBD2 (7 bases each). Looked up from germline, CDR1 is DFQATT and CDR2 is SNEGSKA (reference sequence). CDR3 length: 15 amino acids. Deletions cut 2 bases from V and 2 bases from J, with 14 bases between.

This clonotype was observed a handful of times. The rearrangement joins TRBV30 to TRBJ2-7, with 7 bases aligning to TRBD1. V was pared by 3 bases and J by 6 bases, with 11 bases of the junction left unmatched. The CDR3 is 14 residues long. In germline, CDR1 is GTSNPN, CDR2 SVGIG (reference sequence). The CDR3 protein is CAWSQGTERSEQYF. The CDR3, as DNA: TGTGCCTGGAGCCAGGGGACAGAGCGGAGCGAGCAGTACTTC.

This chain links TRBV5-4 with TRBJ1-4; 7 nucleotides match TRBD1. With 4 bases clipped from V and 1 base from J, the junction kept 4 bases outside the gene matches. Per germline, CDR1 SGHNT and CDR2 YYREEE (reference sequence). CDR3 size: 15 residues. CDR3 nucleotide sequence: TGTGCCAGCAGCCGACAGGGCCGAACTAATGAAAAACTGTTTTTT. Amino acids: CASSRQGRTNEKLFF.

The chain is built from TRBV19 and TRBJ1-2; a possible D gene is TRBD1 (6 bases). From germline, CDR1 is LNHDA and CDR2 SQIVND (reference sequence). This CDR3 has 15 amino acids. V was pared by 8 bases and J by 5 bases, with 21 bases between. Written as DNA, the CDR3 is TGTGCCAGTTATCCAACAGGGCGAGGTTTTTATGGCTACACCTTC. Its translation: CASYPTGRGFYGYTF.

This clonotype was seen only a few times. This chain links TRBV19 with TRBJ1-3; D not resolved. From germline, CDR1 is LNHDA and CDR2 SQIVND (reference sequence). The CDR3 sequence is 17 residues long. V lost 5 bases and J 0 bases, leaving 17 bases between the germline ends. This chain's CDR3 is CASSGWTRASSGNTIYF. DNA of the CDR3: TGTGCCAGTAGTGGATGGACGCGTGCCAGCTCTGGAAACACCATATATTTT.

There are a few counts of this clonotype. The chain recombines TRBV6-2 or TRBV6-3 with TRBJ1-1; no firm D call. Trimming took 2 bases from V and 9 from J, leaving 7 bases between them. Germline CDR1 and CDR2: MNHEY and SVGEGT. There are 11 residues in the CDR3. The CDR3 DNA follows: TGTGCCAGCAGTTACCCACAGAAAGCTTTCTTT. Amino acids: CASSYPQKAFF.

The chain carries TRBV20-1 and TRBJ2-3, with 9 bases identical to TRBD2. Losses at the gene ends were 3 bases for V and 1 base for J; bases not matched to a gene: 2. Germline lookup yields CDR1 DFQATT and CDR2 SNEGSKA (reference sequence). The CDR3 loop spans 14 amino acids. The CDR3 loop is CSARTSGRTDTQYF. The CDR3 region has the DNA TGCAGTGCTAGGACTAGCGGTCGCACAGATACGCAGTATTTT.

The chain has TRBV10-2 and TRBJ2-7; 10 bases agree with TRBD1. The CDR3 loop spans 17 amino acids. Losses at the gene ends were 4 bases for V and 6 bases for J; bases not matched to a gene: 15. Germline V CDR1 and CDR2: WSHSY, SAAADI. This chain's CDR3 is CASSGQTGGSLLGEQYF. The CDR3 DNA reads as TGCGCCAGCAGTGGTCAGACAGGGGGCTCTTTATTAGGCGAGCAGTACTTC.

The chain has TRBV30 and TRBJ1-2, with 10 bases lining up with TRBD1. The J segment lost 8 bases and the V segment lost 2 bases, leaving 8 bases of the junction unmatched. This CDR3 contains 14 residues. Germline V gene lookup returns CDR1 GTSNPN and CDR2 SVGIG (reference sequence). The CDR3 is CAWSRDRGREGYTF. The CDR3 DNA follows: TGTGCCTGGAGTAGGGACAGGGGAAGGGAGGGCTACACCTTC.

The chain has TRBV12-3 or TRBV12-4 and TRBJ2-2, with 9 nucleotides matching TRBD1. This CDR3 spans 16 amino acids. With 6 bases clipped from V and 6 bases from J, the junction kept 11 bases outside the gene matches. In DNA form, the CDR3 reads TGTGCCAGCAGACAAGACAGGGGGGGGATGGCCGGGGAGCTGTTTTTT. As protein: CASRQDRGGMAGELFF.